This T cell receptor beta chain was identified in a study of T cell responses to AZD1222 COVID-19 vaccine. Overall study context: Pooling of second doses given at about 4 or about 12 weeks was done.

This CDR3 comprises 16 residues. Trimming took off 1 base at V and 0 bases at J, with 10 bases between the two ends. Germline loops: CDR1 SGHKS, CDR2 YYEKEE (reference sequence). Produced via immunoSEQ multiplex PCR; TCRdb's table is partial and in-frame only. The sample shows under 200,000 clones, around 94% of them seen only once. On this clone: The antigen remains undetermined.

Broader study findings: No repertoire was sampled before or during the peak T cell response, only after it. Spike-specific TCR breadth and depth rose after two AZD1222 doses.

The clonotype originates from an adult in good health. The gene calls are TRBV5-5 and TRBJ2-2; D remains unclear. This sample comprised peripheral blood, obtained on day 0 of AZD1222 vaccination. CDR3 sequence reads: CASSLLVGTNTGELFF. DNA for the CDR3: TGTGCCAGCAGCTTGCTAGTTGGAACGAACACCGGGGAGCTGTTTTTT.